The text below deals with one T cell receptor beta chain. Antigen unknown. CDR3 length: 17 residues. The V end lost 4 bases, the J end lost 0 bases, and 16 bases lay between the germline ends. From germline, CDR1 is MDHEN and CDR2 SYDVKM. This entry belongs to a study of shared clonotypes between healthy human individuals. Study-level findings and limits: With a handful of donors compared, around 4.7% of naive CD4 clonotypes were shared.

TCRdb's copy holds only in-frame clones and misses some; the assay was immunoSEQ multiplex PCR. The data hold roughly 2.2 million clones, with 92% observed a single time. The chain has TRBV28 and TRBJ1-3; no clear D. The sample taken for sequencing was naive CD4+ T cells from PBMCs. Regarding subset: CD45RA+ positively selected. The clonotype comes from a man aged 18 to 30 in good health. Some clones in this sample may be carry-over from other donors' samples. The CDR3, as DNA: TGTGCCAGCAGTTACCCATTCGTTCTCAGCTCTGGAAACACCATATATTTT. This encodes CASSYPFVLSSGNTIYF.